This TCR beta chain was captured in a study of blood T cells in healthy people across ages. Whole-study findings and limits: With unsorted PBMCs, a conclusive comparison of naive versus antigen-experienced cells was not possible.

In the case of this clonotype: The antigen is unknown.

The CDR3 contains 12 residues. Germline CDR1 and CDR2: LNHNV and YYDKDF (reference sequence). The ends were cut back, 1 base at V and 7 bases at J, with 7 bases in the middle. A second PCR, run for roughly 7 to 12 cycles, used a sample-barcoded 5' primer plus a J-beta primer mix. Each CDR3 protein is one row after TCRdb ran MiXCR on the 5' RACE reads. The repertoire holds some 1.4 million distinct CDR3 sequences, roughly 45% seen once, with 6.5% to 10% in the top ten. The specimen sequenced was blood. The gene calls are TRBV15 and TRBJ1-1; no clear D. This receptor was taken from a young woman in good health. This CDR3 is CATSRVQGEAFF. In nucleotides, the CDR3 is TGTGCCACCAGCAGAGTTCAAGGTGAAGCTTTCTTT.